These 18 T cell receptor beta chains were sequenced from one sample in a study of T-cell memory formation after mild COVID-19. TCRdb redid the calling of the 5' RACE reads with MiXCR, one entry per CDR3 protein. The data hold more than 350,000 distinct CDR3 sequences, with around a fifth observed a single time. Sequenced input: PBMCs or a T cell subset sorted from them (not recorded which). The receptors were sampled from an adult woman who had mild COVID-19 (a few samples of this study predate the infection). Cell type and time point are not known.

This clonotype was counted ten times or more. The genes are TRBV5-1 and TRBJ2-1, with D perhaps matching TRBD1 (5 bases). The V and J ends lost 0 bases and 8 bases respectively, with 15 bases between them. The CDR3 runs 15 residues. CDR1 SGHRS and CDR2 YFSETQ come from the germline V gene. The CDR3 nucleotides are TGCGCCAGCAGCTTGGGTGGCAGGGTATCCGATGAGCAGTTCTTC. Translated, it gives CASSLGGRVSDEQFF.

This clonotype was seen more than once but under ten times. The chain combines TRBV28 with TRBJ2-7; 9 bases are a match to TRBD1. Germline CDR1 reads MDHEN; CDR2 reads SYDVKM. V was clipped by 7 bases and J by 3 bases; unmatched bases: 4. This CDR3 region has 13 residues. The DNA of the CDR3 is TGTGCCAGCACGGGACAGGGTTTCTACGAGCAGTACTTC. Translation gives CASTGQGFYEQYF.

V gene TRBV7-9 combines with J gene TRBJ2-7; 11 nucleotides agree with TRBD2. Germline V gives CDR1 SEHNR, CDR2 FQNEAQ (reference sequence). The CDR3 consists of 16 residues. J gave up 4 bases and V 6 bases, and 11 bases lay outside the gene matches. DNA for the CDR3: TGTGCCAGCAGTTCCTCCTATGGGACTAGCGGTTACGAGCAGTACTTC. This translates into CASSSSYGTSGYEQYF.

There are a few counts of this clonotype. The gene calls are TRBV15 and TRBJ1-5; D is undetermined. The CDR3 is made up of 12 amino acids. CDR1 and CDR2 (germline): LNHNV, YYDKDF (reference sequence). V was clipped by 0 bases and J by 10 bases, with 7 bases between them. In nucleotides, the CDR3 is TGTGCCACCAGCAGAGATAACTCTCCCCAGCATTTT. Translation: CATSRDNSPQHF.

The CDR3 DNA reads TGCAGCGTTGAACGAGGGACAGGACCTTCCGGGGAGCTGTTTTTT. Translation gives CSVERGTGPSGELFF. The rearrangement joins TRBV29-1 to TRBJ2-2; 8 bases map to TRBD1. The ends lost 2 bases at V and 6 bases at J; junction bases unmatched: 8. The germline CDR1 and CDR2 sequences are SQVTM and ANQGSEA. This CDR3 is 15 amino acids long.

A few counts support this clonotype. V gene TRBV2 combines with J gene TRBJ2-1, with D hard to call. The V end lost 4 bases, the J end lost 2 bases, and 6 bases lay between the germline ends. CDR1 and CDR2 from the germline V gene are SNHLY and FYNNEI. The CDR3 totals 13 residues. This chain's CDR3 is CASSGVTYNEQFF. The CDR3 region has the DNA TGTGCCAGCAGTGGGGTCACCTACAATGAGCAGTTCTTC. The variable domain in full, with the rest retrieved from reference TRBV2 and TRBJ2-1, is EPEVTQTPSHQVTQMGQEVILRCVPISNHLYFYWYRQILGQKVEFLVSFYNNEISEKSEIFDDQFSVERPDGSNFTLKIRSTKLEDSAMYFCASSGVTYNEQFFGPGTRLTVL.

This clonotype was seen a few times. The chain employs TRBV24-1 and TRBJ2-7; TRBD1 agrees at 8 bases. The CDR3 length is 16 residues. V gave up 4 bases and J gave up 1 base; unmatched junction bases: 8. Germline CDR1 KGHDR, CDR2 SFDVKD. DNA of the CDR3: TGTGCCACCAGTGACCCTGACAGGGGCGGTTCCTACGAGCAGTACTTC. Its translation: CATSDPDRGGSYEQYF.

CDR3: CSAAATGRETQYF. The CDR3 DNA sequence: TGCAGTGCTGCCGCAACGGGGAGAGAGACCCAGTACTTC. The chain recombines TRBV20-1 with TRBJ2-5; TRBD2 is a possible D gene (5 bases). CDR1 and CDR2 from the germline V gene are DFQATT and SNEGSKA (reference sequence). V was pared by 5 bases and J by 4 bases, with 14 bases between. The CDR3 sequence is 13 residues long.

The chain recombines TRBV30 with TRBJ2-3, with unresolved D. The CDR3 is 15 residues long. V shed 4 bases and J shed 0 bases, with 14 bases lying between them. Germline lookup yields CDR1 GTSNPN and CDR2 SVGIG (reference sequence). The CDR3 DNA sequence: TGTGCCTGGACTCCGCAGCCAGCTAGCACAGATACGCAGTATTTT. Translation: CAWTPQPASTDTQYF.

This clonotype appeared a few times. CDR3 coding DNA: TGTGCCACCAGTGACCCGAATGCACCCTATGGCTACACCTTC. Protein product: CATSDPNAPYGYTF. The chain has TRBV24-1 and TRBJ1-2; D gene unclear. CDR3 size: 14 residues. Trimming took 4 bases from V and 4 from J, leaving 12 bases between them. Germline V CDR1 and CDR2: KGHDR, SFDVKD.

This clonotype was counted between two and nine times. The chain carries TRBV10-3 and TRBJ2-2, with TRBD2 matching over 8 bases. Germline V lookup: CDR1 ENHRY, CDR2 SYGVKD. There are 16 residues in the CDR3. With 8 bases clipped from V and 3 bases from J, the junction kept 11 bases outside the gene matches. CDR3 sequence reads: CAILSGRGDDTGELFF. The CDR3 region has the DNA TGTGCCATCCTTTCCGGGCGGGGGGACGACACCGGGGAGCTGTTTTTT.

V and J are TRBV3-1 and TRBJ1-1; D is possibly TRBD1 (6 bases). With 4 bases removed from V and 4 bases from J, the gap between germline ends came to 10 bases. The germline V gene encodes CDR1 LGHDT and CDR2 YNNKEL (reference sequence). The CDR3 runs to 13 residues. This CDR3 reads CASSRQGSTEAFF. The CDR3 DNA sequence: TGTGCCAGCAGCCGTCAGGGGAGCACTGAAGCTTTCTTT.

This clonotype has just a few counts. This chain joins TRBV6-5 and TRBJ1-5; D gene unclear. The CDR3 spans 16 residues. CDR1 is MNHEY and CDR2 is SVGAGI in the germline V gene. V dropped 6 bases and J dropped 0 bases, with 15 bases sitting between them. The CDR3: CASSRRRPSSNQPQHF. CDR3 coding DNA: TGTGCCAGCAGCCGCCGGCGACCCAGTAGCAATCAGCCCCAGCATTTT.

The chain couples TRBV5-1 to TRBJ2-1; the D call may be TRBD1 or TRBD2 (5 bases each). The CDR3 consists of 15 residues. V was cut by 1 base and J by 4 bases, with 12 bases left in between. Germline CDR1 and CDR2: SGHRS and YFSETQ. CDR3: CASSLSPGAYNEQFF. As DNA, the CDR3 is TGCGCCAGCAGCTTGAGTCCCGGGGCGTACAATGAGCAGTTCTTC. The whole variable domain, remainder taken from reference TRBV5-1 and TRBJ2-1, is KAGVTQTPRYLIKTRGQQVTLSCSPISGHRSVSWYQQTPGQGLQFLFEYFSETQRNKGNFPGRFSGRQFSNSRSEMNVSTLELGDSALYLCASSLSPGAYNEQFFGPGTRLTVL.

This sequence joins TRBV5-1 and TRBJ2-1; 8 nucleotides match TRBD2. Looked up from germline, CDR1 is SGHRS and CDR2 is YFSETQ. Unmatched junction bases numbered 5, after V lost 0 bases and J lost 6 bases. The CDR3 has 15 amino acids. CDR3 in amino acids: CASSLDGRAPNEQFF. CDR3 in DNA: TGCGCCAGCAGCTTGGACGGGAGGGCCCCCAATGAGCAGTTCTTC.

In its sample, this clonotype was seen once. This chain uses TRBV10-3 with TRBJ1-1; no reliable D call. CDR3 length equals 13 residues. Germline V lookup: CDR1 ENHRY, CDR2 SYGVKD. The V end lost 4 bases, the J end lost 0 bases, and 6 bases lay between the germline ends. The CDR3 DNA reads TGTGCCATCAGTGTCAATATGAACACTGAAGCTTTCTTT. Translation: CAISVNMNTEAFF.

This clonotype came up many times. In DNA, the CDR3 is TGTGCCAGCAGCTTGGGACTAGCGGCCTTCACCGGGGAGCTGTTTTTT. Protein product: CASSLGLAAFTGELFF. The gene calls are TRBV5-5 and TRBJ2-2; TRBD2 aligns across 9 bases. J gave up 4 bases and V 0 bases, and 4 bases lay outside the gene matches. CDR1 and CDR2 from the germline V gene are SGHKS and YYEKEE (reference sequence). The CDR3 is 16 amino acids. Filled out from reference TRBV5-5 and TRBJ2-2, the complete variable domain reads DAGVTQSPTHLIKTRGQQVTLRCSPISGHKSVSWYQQVLGQGPQFIFQYYEKEERGRGNFPDRFSARQFPNYSSELNVNALLLGDSALYLCASSLGLAAFTGELFFGEGSRLTVL.

The genes are TRBV7-2 and TRBJ2-7; either TRBD1 or TRBD2 may supply D (6 bases each). CDR1 and CDR2 from the germline V gene are SGHTA and FQGNSA. The CDR3 has 15 residues. V was pared by 5 bases and J by 3 bases, with 17 bases between. CDR3 nucleotide sequence: TGTGCCAGCAGCCGAGGCGGGACACCCGTCTACGAGCAGTACTTC. Protein product: CASSRGGTPVYEQYF.